The sample holds one count of the clone carrying this T cell receptor beta chain. Its antigen is not known. The germline CDR1 and CDR2 sequences are LNHDA and SQIVND (reference sequence). Between the trimmed V and J ends, which lost 8 bases and 0 bases, there was a span of 11 bases. The CDR3 has 14 amino acids. The repertoire was sequenced with immunoSEQ multiplex PCR; TCRdb's copy has only in-frame clones and lacks some. The sample lists tens of thousands of clones; 65% to 85% were seen once. The sample comes from a study of T cell responses to AZD1222 COVID-19 vaccine. Study results and limitations: Clonal diversity was possibly underestimated, and white British individuals and females predominated among donors.

J is TRBJ1-5 and V is TRBV19; D gene uncertain. Specimen: peripheral blood, collected on day 0 of AZD1222 vaccination. The receptor's source is an adult in good health. CDR3 loop: CASRGDLSNQPQHF. DNA for the CDR3: TGTGCCAGTCGAGGAGATCTTAGCAATCAGCCCCAGCATTTT.